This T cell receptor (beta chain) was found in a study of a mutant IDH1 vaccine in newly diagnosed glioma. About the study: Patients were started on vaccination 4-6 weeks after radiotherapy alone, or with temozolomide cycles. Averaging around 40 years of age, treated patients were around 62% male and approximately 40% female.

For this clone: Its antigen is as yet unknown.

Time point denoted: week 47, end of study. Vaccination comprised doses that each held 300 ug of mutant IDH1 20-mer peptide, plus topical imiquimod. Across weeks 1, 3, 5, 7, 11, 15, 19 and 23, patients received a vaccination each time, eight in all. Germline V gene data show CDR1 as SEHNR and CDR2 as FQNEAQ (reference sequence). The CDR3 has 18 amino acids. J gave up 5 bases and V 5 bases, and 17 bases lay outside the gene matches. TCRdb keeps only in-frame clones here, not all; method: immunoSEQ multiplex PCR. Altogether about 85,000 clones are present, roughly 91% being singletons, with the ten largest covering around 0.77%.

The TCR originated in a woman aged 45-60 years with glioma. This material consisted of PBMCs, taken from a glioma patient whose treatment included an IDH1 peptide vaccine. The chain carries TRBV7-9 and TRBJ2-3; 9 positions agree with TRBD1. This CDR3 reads CASSLISRGTGYRDTQYF. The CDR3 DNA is TGTGCCAGCAGCCTAATTTCCCGCGGGACAGGGTATAGAGATACGCAGTATTTT.